Given below is one TCR beta chain in context. Antigen: not known. The data are from a study of CD8 T cells in ankylosing spondylitis. Study-wide results and limits: Seven to nine highly homologous variants formed a TCR beta motif that appeared characteristic of ankylosing spondylitis blood. Clones that were linked to disease were CD8+ and were relatively rare in peripheral blood. In ankylosing spondylitis patients, matched synovial fluid reportedly showed significant enrichment of disease-linked clones.

MiXCR, applied by TCRdb to the 5' RACE reads, yields one record per CDR3 protein. The profile covers approximately 500,000 distinct CDR3 sequences, with about an eighth appearing a single time and nearly 7% taken by the ten largest. Germline assignment: CDR1 LNHNV and CDR2 YYDKDF (reference sequence). Trimming left V 5 bases short and J 0 bases short, with 10 bases between. This CDR3 spans 14 amino acids. The sequencing input was blood, either unsorted or a sorted T cell fraction (not recorded which). The chain joins TRBV15 to TRBJ1-1, with D unresolved. The clonotype was recovered from a male donor with ankylosing spondylitis. The CDR3 protein is CATSSYGVNTEAFF. The CDR3 bases are TGTGCCACCAGCTCTTATGGGGTGAACACTGAAGCTTTCTTT. The full variable domain, in which reference TRBV15 and TRBJ1-1 provide the parts outside the CDR3, is DAMVIQNPRYQVTQFGKPVTLSCSQTLNHNVMYWYQQKSSQAPKLLFHYYDKDFNNEADTPDNFQSRRPNTSFCFLDIRSPGLGDTAMYLCATSSYGVNTEAFFGQGTRLTVV.